One sample yielded the 30 T cell receptor beta chains listed below, sequenced in a study of cytomegalovirus exposure and HLA in healthy donors. This PCR relied on a set of 60 Vbeta primers and 13 Jbeta primers. Repertoires were generated with immunoSEQ multiplex PCR, while TCRdb's copy carries only in-frame clones and drops some. This sample yields around 130,000 clones, of which 75% to 85% are seen a single time; around 3% belongs to the top ten. Sequencing input: PBMCs. These TCRs come from a woman aged 18-29 years in good health and CMV-seropositive.

The chain carries TRBV7-3 and TRBJ2-2; D perhaps matches TRBD2 (6 bases). The germline CDR1 and CDR2 sequences are SGHTA and FQGTGA. This CDR3 has 16 residues. The germline V and J ends were trimmed by 5 bases and 1 base, with 14 bases remaining between them. The CDR3 sequence is CASSTPGGLNTGELFF. CDR3 nucleotide sequence: TGTGCCAGCAGCACCCCCGGGGGACTGAACACCGGGGAGCTGTTTTTT.

V and J are TRBV6-5 and TRBJ1-1, with a tentative D call TRBD1 (5 bases). CDR1 is MNHEY and CDR2 is SVGAGI in the germline V gene. V dropped 0 bases and J dropped 5 bases, with 10 bases sitting between them. This CDR3 has 14 amino acids. DNA for the CDR3: TGTGCCAGCAGTTACTCAGGGGAGGGGACTGAAGCTTTCTTT. This codes for CASSYSGEGTEAFF.

This rearrangement joins TRBV11-3 to TRBJ2-7; D is possibly TRBD2 (7 bases). V lost 4 bases to trimming and J lost 1 base, with 14 bases between them. The CDR3 runs 15 residues. Looked up from germline, CDR1 is SGHNT and CDR2 is YENEEA. The CDR3 reads CASSCPGGSSYEQYF. The CDR3 region has the DNA TGTGCCAGCAGCTGTCCGGGGGGCTCGTCCTACGAGCAGTACTTC.

This clone was observed a single time. The chain carries TRBV2 and TRBJ2-7, with 13 nucleotides matching TRBD2. The CDR3 has 13 residues. Looked up from germline, CDR1 is SNHLY and CDR2 is FYNNEI. V shed 6 bases and J 7 bases; nucleotides not matched to a gene: 3. The CDR3 DNA follows: TGTGCCAGCAGACAGGGACTAGCGGGGGAGCAGTACTTC. This codes for CASRQGLAGEQYF. The variable domain in full, completed from reference TRBV2 and TRBJ2-7, reads EPEVTQTPSHQVTQMGQEVILRCVPISNHLYFYWYRQILGQKVEFLVSFYNNEISEKSEIFDDQFSVERPDGSNFTLKIRSTKLEDSAMYFCASRQGLAGEQYFGPGTRLTVT.

V and J are TRBV30 and TRBJ1-2, with D possibly TRBD1 on 5 matching bases. Germline lookup yields CDR1 GTSNPN and CDR2 SVGIG (reference sequence). V was shortened by 2 bases and J by 2 bases, with 9 bases between the two germline ends. CDR3 length equals 13 residues. The CDR3 DNA is TGTGCCTGGAGTTACCAGGGAAACTATGGCTACACCTTC. Translation gives CAWSYQGNYGYTF.

The chain joins TRBV2 to TRBJ1-5, with TRBD1 matching over 9 bases. Germline V gene data show CDR1 as SNHLY and CDR2 as FYNNEI. J lost 7 bases, V lost 5 bases, and 9 bases had no gene match. CDR3 length: 15 residues. The CDR3 here is CASSFSGTGNQPQHF. The CDR3 region has the DNA TGTGCCAGCAGTTTCTCCGGGACAGGGAACCAGCCCCAGCATTTT.

The chain employs TRBV11-2 and TRBJ1-1; D unresolved. The germline V gene encodes CDR1 SGHAT and CDR2 FQNNGV. Trimming cost V 5 bases and J 0 bases, with 13 bases left between them. The length of the CDR3 is 15 residues. DNA for the CDR3: TGTGCCAGCAGCCCTATGGCGGGGATGAACACTGAAGCTTTCTTT. Translation gives CASSPMAGMNTEAFF.

V and J are TRBV6-5 and TRBJ2-2; D is perhaps TRBD1 (5 bases). Per the germline V gene, CDR1 is MNHEY and CDR2 is SVGAGI. V lost 1 base to trimming and J lost 8 bases, with 14 bases between them. The CDR3 extends over 15 amino acids. The CDR3 DNA follows: TGTGCCAGCAGTTACTTCAGGCAGGGCGAGGGGGAGCTGTTTTTT. Its translation: CASSYFRQGEGELFF.

The chain combines TRBV12-5 with TRBJ2-7; tentatively, D is TRBD1 (6 bases). V dropped 7 bases and J dropped 6 bases, with 19 bases sitting between them. The CDR3 runs to 14 residues. Germline-derived CDR1 and CDR2 are LGHNT and FRNRAP. The CDR3 DNA follows: TGTGCTAGTGAGCGACCCGGGACACTTGGCGAGCAGTACTTC. It translates to CASERPGTLGEQYF. The whole variable domain, remainder taken from reference TRBV12-5 and TRBJ2-7, is DARVTQTPRHKVTEMGQEVTMRCQPILGHNTVFWYRQTMMQGLELLAYFRNRAPLDDSGMPKDRFSAEMPDATLATLKIQPSEPRDSAVYFCASERPGTLGEQYFGPGTRLTVT.

This chain uses TRBV5-1 with TRBJ1-1; 7 bases agree with TRBD1. With 3 bases clipped from V and 1 base from J, the junction kept 6 bases outside the gene matches. The CDR3 loop spans 15 amino acids. CDR1 and CDR2 from the germline V gene are SGHRS and YFSETQ. The CDR3 region is CASSYRGAGNTEAFF. The CDR3 DNA reads as TGCGCCAGCAGCTACAGGGGCGCGGGGAACACTGAAGCTTTCTTT.

A single count supports this clone. The rearrangement uses TRBV6-1 and TRBJ1-1; 8 positions match TRBD1. Germline V gives CDR1 MNHNS, CDR2 SASEGT. The CDR3 loop spans 14 amino acids. V shed 6 bases and J 5 bases; nucleotides not matched to a gene: 8. CDR3 residues: CASSRQGKRTEAFF. The CDR3 DNA is TGTGCCAGCAGCAGACAGGGGAAGAGAACTGAAGCTTTCTTT.

V usage is TRBV5-1 and J usage is TRBJ2-2; no firm D call. Germline CDR1 reads SGHRS; CDR2 reads YFSETQ. V gave up 7 bases and J gave up 3 bases, with 10 bases separating them. This CDR3 comprises 13 residues. This CDR3 reads CASSRSDTGELFF. CDR3 sequence (DNA): TGCGCCAGCTCCCGATCGGACACCGGGGAGCTGTTTTTT.

This clone appeared a single time. The chain combines TRBV11-2 with TRBJ2-1, with 7 bases lining up with TRBD1. The CDR3 has 17 residues. From germline, CDR1 is SGHAT and CDR2 FQNNGV. J lost 7 bases, V lost 1 base, and 13 bases had no gene match. The CDR3 nucleotides read TGTGCCAGCAGCTTAGGGTCGTTTGGACAGGCTAGTAATGAGCAGTTCTTC. Encoded protein: CASSLGSFGQASNEQFF.

V usage is TRBV18 and J usage is TRBJ2-2; 7 bases line up with TRBD1. Trimming cost V 9 bases and J 7 bases; bases outside gene matches: 11. CDR1 is KGHSH and CDR2 is LQKENI in the germline V gene. This CDR3 has 14 amino acids. The CDR3 bases are TGTGCCAGTACTTCAAGGGGACAGAACGGGGAGCTGTTTTTT. It yields the protein CASTSRGQNGELFF.

V is TRBV5-5 and J is TRBJ2-1; possible D gene TRBD2, 6 bases. Between the trimmed V and J ends, which lost 1 base and 8 bases, there was a span of 22 bases. The CDR3 has 17 residues. Germline-derived CDR1 and CDR2 are SGHKS and YYEKEE (reference sequence). The DNA of the CDR3 is TGTGCCAGCAGCTTGTTATCTTCCCCCGGGGGTAGGTATGAGCAGTTCTTC. Residues: CASSLLSSPGGRYEQFF.

This clone was found once. The chain carries TRBV6-5 and TRBJ1-1; D gene ambiguous. V lost 11 bases to trimming and J lost 1 base, with 14 bases between them. CDR3 length: 13 amino acids. Germline V gene sequence: CDR1 MNHEY, CDR2 SVGAGI. In DNA, the CDR3 is TGTGCCGGCGGATACGGGTGGAACACTGAAGCTTTCTTT. Encoded protein: CAGGYGWNTEAFF.

V usage is TRBV5-1 and J usage is TRBJ2-7; possible D gene TRBD1, 6 bases. Germline values: CDR1 SGHRS, CDR2 YFSETQ. The CDR3 sequence is 15 residues long. V dropped 4 bases and J dropped 2 bases, with 16 bases sitting between them. CDR3 nucleotide sequence: TGCGCCAGCAGCCAGGGACAAGTATTTACCTACGAGCAGTACTTC. The encoded protein is CASSQGQVFTYEQYF.

The rearrangement uses TRBV5-1 and TRBJ2-5, with 8 bases matching TRBD1. The germline CDR1 and CDR2 sequences are SGHRS and YFSETQ. V was pared by 3 bases and J by 1 base, with 8 bases of the junction left unmatched. The CDR3 extends over 16 amino acids. The CDR3, as DNA: TGCGCCAGCAGCTCCACAGGGGGATGGAGCCAAGAGACCCAGTACTTC. It translates to CASSSTGGWSQETQYF.

To note about this clone: One end of the junction fails to match germline, which may point to a read error. This sequence joins TRBV7-9 and TRBJ1-4, with no clear D. The length of the CDR3 is 12 residues. The germline V gene has CDR1 SEHNR and CDR2 FQNEAQ (reference sequence). CDR3 nucleotides: TGTTCCAGCAGCGGGATGGAGGGAAAACTGTTTTTT. It specifies CSSSGMEGKLFF.

This clone was recorded a few times. The J gene is TRBJ1-1, the V gene TRBV29-1; 7 nucleotides agree with TRBD1. Losses at the gene ends were 7 bases for V and 0 bases for J; bases not matched to a gene: 8. Germline CDR1 is SQVTM and CDR2 is ANQGSEA. The CDR3 length is 14 residues. The CDR3 is CSGVQGTLNTEAFF. CDR3 DNA sequence: TGCAGCGGGGTACAGGGGACACTGAACACTGAAGCTTTCTTT.

This rearrangement joins TRBV9 to TRBJ2-7, with unresolved D. Germline V CDR1 and CDR2: SGDLS, YYNGEE. Trimming pared 0 bases from V and 4 bases from J, leaving 8 bases between. The CDR3 spans 13 residues. CDR3 DNA: TGTGCCAGCAGCGTAGTAGACGGGTACGAGCAGTACTTC. Translating it yields CASSVVDGYEQYF.

This sequence joins TRBV12-5 and TRBJ1-1; 7 bases agree with TRBD1. J lost 2 bases, V lost 0 bases, and 6 bases had no gene match. The germline V gene has CDR1 LGHNT and CDR2 FRNRAP. The CDR3 has 16 amino acids. The CDR3 loop reads CASGLVMRGPNTEAFF. In DNA, the CDR3 is TGTGCTAGTGGTTTGGTAATGAGGGGGCCCAACACTGAAGCTTTCTTT.

The chain couples TRBV6-6 to TRBJ2-3; D is possibly TRBD1 (5 bases). This CDR3 is 13 amino acids long. Germline lookup yields CDR1 MNHNY and CDR2 SVGAGI (reference sequence). The V gene lost 7 bases and the J gene lost 2 bases, with 10 bases spanning the gap. The DNA for the CDR3 is TGTGCCAGCATTGACAGAAACACAGATACGCAGTATTTT. This translates into CASIDRNTDTQYF.

This clone has a handful of counts. The chain employs TRBV11-2 and TRBJ2-7; 15 bases align to TRBD2. The germline gives CDR1 SGHAT, CDR2 FQNNGV. The CDR3 covers 14 residues. The V gene end was trimmed by 1 base and the J gene end by 11 bases; junction bases not matched to a gene: 3. CDR3 bases: TGTGCCAGCAGCTTAGGGACTAGCGGGGGGGCCGAGTACTTC. The encoded protein is CASSLGTSGGAEYF. Looking up the rest from reference TRBV11-2 and TRBJ2-7 gives the full variable domain: EAGVAQSPRYKIIEKRQSVAFWCNPISGHATLYWYQQILGQGPKLLIQFQNNGVVDDSQLPKDRFSAERLKGVDSTLKIQPAKLEDSAVYLCASSLGTSGGAEYFGPGTRLTVT.

The V and J genes are TRBV19 and TRBJ2-3, with 10 bases that match TRBD2. In germline, CDR1 is LNHDA, CDR2 SQIVND (reference sequence). The length of the CDR3 is 14 residues. The ends lost 4 bases at V and 5 bases at J; junction bases unmatched: 3. CDR3: CASSTSGGGDTQYF. CDR3 in DNA: TGTGCCAGTAGTACCAGCGGGGGGGGAGATACGCAGTATTTT.

The V and J genes are TRBV19 and TRBJ2-1; D perhaps matches TRBD2 (6 bases). The CDR3 length is 13 residues. CDR1 LNHDA and CDR2 SQIVND come from the germline V gene (reference sequence). Trimming cost V 3 bases and J 4 bases, with 7 bases left between them. The CDR3 DNA is TGTGCCAGTAGTATGGAGGGGTACAATGAGCAGTTCTTC. Translating it yields CASSMEGYNEQFF.

The chain couples TRBV6-1 to TRBJ2-7; 9 bases are shared with TRBD1. The CDR3 is 14 amino acids. V was clipped by 8 bases and J by 4 bases; unmatched bases: 9. Germline lookup yields CDR1 MNHNS and CDR2 SASEGT. This CDR3 reads CASYPGQGGYEQYF. CDR3 nucleotide sequence: TGTGCCAGCTATCCGGGACAGGGCGGTTACGAGCAGTACTTC.

J is TRBJ2-1 and V is TRBV20-1; possibly TRBD1 for D (6 bases). Germline V CDR1 and CDR2: DFQATT, SNEGSKA (reference sequence). The length of the CDR3 is 11 residues. V gave up 5 bases and J gave up 7 bases, with 9 bases separating them. The CDR3 DNA follows: TGCAGTGCTTCAGGGGAAAATGAGCAGTTCTTC. Its protein product is CSASGENEQFF.

This clone was recorded only once. The genes are TRBV4-2 and TRBJ2-5; TRBD2 matches 10 bases. The V and J ends lost 2 bases and 2 bases, in that order; junction bases with no gene match: 8. Germline CDR1 reads LGHNA; CDR2 reads YNFKEQ. The CDR3 contains 17 residues. The CDR3 bases are TGTGCCAGCAGCCAATTTACTAGCGGGGAAGAGCAAGAGACCCAGTACTTC. Amino acid sequence: CASSQFTSGEEQETQYF.

With respect to this clone: Other DNA variants within this sample encode the same CDR3. The chain is built from TRBV2 and TRBJ1-4; D may be TRBD1 (5 bases). Trimming removed 8 bases from V and 2 bases from J, with 6 bases in between. Per germline, CDR1 SNHLY and CDR2 FYNNEI. This CDR3 is 12 amino acids long. Here the CDR3 reads CASGGTNEKLFF. CDR3 sequence (DNA): TGTGCCAGCGGGGGGACTAATGAAAAACTGTTTTTT. Filled out from reference TRBV2 and TRBJ1-4, the complete variable domain reads EPEVTQTPSHQVTQMGQEVILRCVPISNHLYFYWYRQILGQKVEFLVSFYNNEISEKSEIFDDQFSVERPDGSNFTLKIRSTKLEDSAMYFCASGGTNEKLFFGSGTQLSVL.